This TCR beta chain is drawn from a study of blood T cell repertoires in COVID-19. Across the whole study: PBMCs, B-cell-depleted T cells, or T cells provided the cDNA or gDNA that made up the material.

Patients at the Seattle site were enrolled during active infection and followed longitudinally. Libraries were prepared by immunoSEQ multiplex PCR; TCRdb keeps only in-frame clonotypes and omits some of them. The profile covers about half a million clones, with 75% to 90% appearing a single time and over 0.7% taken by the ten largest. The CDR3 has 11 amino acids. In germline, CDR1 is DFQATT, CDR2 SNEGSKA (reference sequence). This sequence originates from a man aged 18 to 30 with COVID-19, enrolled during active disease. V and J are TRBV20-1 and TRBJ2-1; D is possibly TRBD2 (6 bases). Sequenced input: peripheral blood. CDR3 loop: CTLQKRDEQFF. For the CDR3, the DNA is TGCACCCTCCAGAAGCGGGATGAGCAGTTCTTC.